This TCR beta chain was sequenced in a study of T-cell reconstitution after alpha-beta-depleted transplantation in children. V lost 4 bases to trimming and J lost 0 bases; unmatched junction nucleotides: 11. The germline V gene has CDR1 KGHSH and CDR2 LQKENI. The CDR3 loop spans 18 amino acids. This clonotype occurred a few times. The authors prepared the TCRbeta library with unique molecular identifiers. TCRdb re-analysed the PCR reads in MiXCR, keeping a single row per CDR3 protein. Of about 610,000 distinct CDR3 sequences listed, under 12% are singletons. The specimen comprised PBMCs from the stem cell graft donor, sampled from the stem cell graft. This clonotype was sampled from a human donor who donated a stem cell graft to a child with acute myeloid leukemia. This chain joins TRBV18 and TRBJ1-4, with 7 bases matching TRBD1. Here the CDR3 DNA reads TGTGCCAGCTCACTCACCGGGACAGCATCCCCAACTAATGAAAAACTGTTTTTT. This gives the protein CASSLTGTASPTNEKLFF. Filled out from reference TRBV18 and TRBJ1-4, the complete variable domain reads NAGVMQNPRHLVRRRGQEARLRCSPMKGHSHVYWYRQLPEEGLKFMVYLQKENIIDESGMPKERFSAEFPKEGPSILRIQQVVRGDSAAYFCASSLTGTASPTNEKLFFGSGTQLSVL.